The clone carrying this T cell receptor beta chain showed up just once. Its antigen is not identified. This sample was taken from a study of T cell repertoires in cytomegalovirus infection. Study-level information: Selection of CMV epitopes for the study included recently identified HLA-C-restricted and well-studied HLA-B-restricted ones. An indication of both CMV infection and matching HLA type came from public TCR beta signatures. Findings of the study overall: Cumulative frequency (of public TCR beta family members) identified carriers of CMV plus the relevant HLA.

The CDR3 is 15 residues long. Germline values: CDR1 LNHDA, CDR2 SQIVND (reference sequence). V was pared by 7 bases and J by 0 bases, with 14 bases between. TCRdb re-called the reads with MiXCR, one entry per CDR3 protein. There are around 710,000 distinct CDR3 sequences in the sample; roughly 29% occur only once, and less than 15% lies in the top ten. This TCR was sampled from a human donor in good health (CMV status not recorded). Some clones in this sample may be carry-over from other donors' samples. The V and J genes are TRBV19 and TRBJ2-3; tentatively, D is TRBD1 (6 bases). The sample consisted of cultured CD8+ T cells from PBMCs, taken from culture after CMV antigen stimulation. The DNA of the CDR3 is TGTGCCAGTACCTGGGACACCGCTAGCACAGATACGCAGTATTTT. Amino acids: CASTWDTASTDTQYF.